The rows below give T cell receptor beta chains drawn from one sample of a study of T cells in Graves' hyperthyroidism and ophthalmopathy. TCRdb used MiXCR to reprocess the multiplex PCR reads, holding one entry per CDR3 protein. The sample lists hundreds of thousands of distinct CDR3 sequences; around a quarter were seen once. Sequenced: blood. These receptor sequences come from a woman aged 25 to 39 with Graves' ophthalmopathy. Both conserved end residues are part of each CDR3. Each record gives: V gene, J gene, CDR3 length, clone size, D gene, CDR3 DNA, CDR3 protein. D genes are given only for firm matches. The listing skips clone size in some rows; elsewhere it reads once, few, many or a size class.

v_gene: TRBV12-3/TRBV12-4
j_gene: TRBJ1-5
len: 15
abundance: many
d_gene: .
CDR3nt: TGTGCCAGCAGTTTTTCAGGGGATGGCAATCAGCCCCAGCATTTT
CDR3aa: CASSFSGDGNQPQHF

v_gene: TRBV28
j_gene: TRBJ2-5
len: 11
abundance: few
d_gene: .
CDR3nt: TGTGCCAGCCTGGGCTCGGAGACCCAGTACTTC
CDR3aa: CASLGSETQYF

v_gene: TRBV28
j_gene: TRBJ1-2
len: 13
abundance: .
d_gene: .
CDR3nt: TGTGCCAGCAGTTCTCAAACGGACGATGGCTACACCTTC
CDR3aa: CASSSQTDDGYTF

v_gene: TRBV6-1
j_gene: TRBJ1-5
len: 14
abundance: many
d_gene: .
CDR3nt: TGTGCCAGTGGGCCATCAGCGGGCAATCAGCCCCAGCATTTT
CDR3aa: CASGPSAGNQPQHF

v_gene: TRBV15
j_gene: TRBJ1-2
len: 14
abundance: .
d_gene: .
CDR3nt: TGTGCCACCAGCAGAGTCGGCGGAGACTATGGCTACACCTTC
CDR3aa: CATSRVGGDYGYTF

v_gene: TRBV12-3/TRBV12-4
j_gene: TRBJ1-2
len: 13
abundance: many
d_gene: .
CDR3nt: TGTGCCAGCAGTACATCGGGGGGAAATGGCTACACCTTC
CDR3aa: CASSTSGGNGYTF

v_gene: TRBV5-1
j_gene: TRBJ2-7
len: 15
abundance: many
d_gene: .
CDR3nt: TGCGCCAGCAGCTTGGCCCTGGGTGTCGGCTACGAGCAGTACTTC
CDR3aa: CASSLALGVGYEQYF

v_gene: TRBV6-1
j_gene: TRBJ2-2
len: 15
abundance: few
d_gene: .
CDR3nt: TGTGCCAGCAGTGAAGTGGCCCGGAGCACCGGGGAGCTGTTTTTT
CDR3aa: CASSEVARSTGELFF

v_gene: TRBV18
j_gene: TRBJ1-6
len: 14
abundance: .
d_gene: .
CDR3nt: TGTGCCAGCTCACCACCGGGGGATGGGTCACCCCTCCACTTT
CDR3aa: CASSPPGDGSPLHF

v_gene: TRBV15
j_gene: TRBJ1-1
len: 15
abundance: many
d_gene: .
CDR3nt: TGTGCCACCAGCAGAGCCCCTGCAGTAAACACTGAAGCTTTCTTT
CDR3aa: CATSRAPAVNTEAFF

v_gene: TRBV2
j_gene: TRBJ1-4
len: 14
abundance: .
d_gene: .
CDR3nt: TGTGCCAGCAGTGAATCGCGGTGGGGGGAAAAACTGTTTTTT
CDR3aa: CASSESRWGEKLFF

v_gene: TRBV15
j_gene: TRBJ2-4
len: 18
abundance: .
d_gene: TRBD1
CDR3nt: TGTGCCACCAGTACAGAGATCCTCAATAAACGGGACAGGGAAGATGTTTTCTTC
CDR3aa: CATSTEILNKRDREDVFF

v_gene: TRBV11-2
j_gene: TRBJ1-5
len: 17
abundance: once
d_gene: .
CDR3nt: TGTGCCAGCAGCTTATTGACAGGAGCATATAGCAATCAGCCCCAGCATTTT
CDR3aa: CASSLLTGAYSNQPQHF

v_gene: TRBV27
j_gene: TRBJ2-5
len: 14
abundance: .
d_gene: .
CDR3nt: TGTGCCAGCAGTCTTAAGGACTACCAAGAGACCCAGTACTTC
CDR3aa: CASSLKDYQETQYF

v_gene: TRBV11-2
j_gene: TRBJ1-1
len: 15
abundance: many
d_gene: .
CDR3nt: TGTGCCAGCGCTTGGGGGGCCCCCTGGGGGACTGAAGCTTTCTTT
CDR3aa: CASAWGAPWGTEAFF

v_gene: TRBV6-1
j_gene: TRBJ1-2
len: 14
abundance: many
d_gene: TRBD1
CDR3nt: TGTGCCAGCACCGCCGGGACAGGGGATTATGGCTACACCTTC
CDR3aa: CASTAGTGDYGYTF

v_gene: TRBV5-1
j_gene: TRBJ1-2
len: 12
abundance: many
d_gene: .
CDR3nt: TGCGCCAGCAGCTTGGAGGGTACCGGCTACACCTTC
CDR3aa: CASSLEGTGYTF

v_gene: TRBV20-1
j_gene: TRBJ2-3
len: 12
abundance: many
d_gene: .
CDR3nt: TGCAGTGCTATTACACGCACAGATACGCAGTATTTT
CDR3aa: CSAITRTDTQYF

v_gene: TRBV20-1
j_gene: TRBJ1-5
len: 13
abundance: many
d_gene: .
CDR3nt: TGCAGTGCCACTAGGACAGGCAATCAGCCCCAGCATTTT
CDR3aa: CSATRTGNQPQHF

v_gene: TRBV15
j_gene: TRBJ1-2
len: 16
abundance: many
d_gene: TRBD1
CDR3nt: TGTGCCGCCAGCAGAGGGCAGGGGGCAACGTCCTATGGCTACACCTTC
CDR3aa: CAASRGQGATSYGYTF

v_gene: TRBV7-8
j_gene: TRBJ2-7
len: 12
abundance: many
d_gene: .
CDR3nt: TGTGCCAGCAGGCCTAGCGTTGGCGAGCAGTACTTC
CDR3aa: CASRPSVGEQYF

v_gene: TRBV6-1
j_gene: TRBJ2-7
len: 15
abundance: few
d_gene: TRBD1
CDR3nt: TGTGCCAGCAGTGAACAGGGGGCTAGATACTACGAGCAGTACTTC
CDR3aa: CASSEQGARYYEQYF

v_gene: TRBV6-5
j_gene: TRBJ1-5
len: 15
abundance: few
d_gene: TRBD1
CDR3nt: TGTGCCAGCAGTTACCTAGGACAGGGAGATCAGCCCCAGCATTTT
CDR3aa: CASSYLGQGDQPQHF

v_gene: TRBV29-1
j_gene: TRBJ1-2
len: 15
abundance: .
d_gene: .
CDR3nt: TGCAGCGTCGACCCGGACGGTCGAGCTAACTATGGCTACACCTTC
CDR3aa: CSVDPDGRANYGYTF

v_gene: TRBV4-1
j_gene: TRBJ2-7
len: 15
abundance: .
d_gene: TRBD2
CDR3nt: TGCGCCAGCAGCCAAGGGATCCTAGCGGGAAATGAGCAGTACTTC
CDR3aa: CASSQGILAGNEQYF

v_gene: TRBV24-1
j_gene: TRBJ1-1
len: 13
abundance: many
d_gene: .
CDR3nt: TGTGCCACCAGACAGGGCATGGGCACTGAAGCTTTCTTT
CDR3aa: CATRQGMGTEAFF

v_gene: TRBV11-2
j_gene: TRBJ1-1
len: 15
abundance: many
d_gene: TRBD1
CDR3nt: TGTGCCAGCAGCACCCGACAGGGGCGAAACACTGAAGCTTTCTTT
CDR3aa: CASSTRQGRNTEAFF

v_gene: TRBV5-1
j_gene: TRBJ1-1
len: 14
abundance: many
d_gene: TRBD1
CDR3nt: TGCGCCAGCAGCTTGGAGAGACAGGGGGCCGAAGCTTTCTTT
CDR3aa: CASSLERQGAEAFF

v_gene: TRBV5-1
j_gene: TRBJ2-2
len: 14
abundance: many
d_gene: .
CDR3nt: TGCGCCAGCAGTTGGAGACGAGACACCGGGGAGCTGTTTTTT
CDR3aa: CASSWRRDTGELFF

v_gene: TRBV5-1
j_gene: TRBJ2-7
len: 14
abundance: many
d_gene: .
CDR3nt: TGCGCCAGCAGCTTGGATCAGGGGTCCTACGAGCAGTACTTC
CDR3aa: CASSLDQGSYEQYF

v_gene: TRBV14
j_gene: TRBJ1-2
len: 13
abundance: many
d_gene: .
CDR3nt: TGTGCCAGTGGGGGACAAGTAAACTATGGCTACACCTTC
CDR3aa: CASGGQVNYGYTF

v_gene: TRBV2
j_gene: TRBJ2-5
len: 15
abundance: many
d_gene: TRBD1
CDR3nt: TGTGCCAGCAGTTCTAGACAGGGGCCTTTGGAGACCCAGTACTTC
CDR3aa: CASSSRQGPLETQYF

v_gene: TRBV28
j_gene: TRBJ1-2
len: 14
abundance: many
d_gene: .
CDR3nt: TGTGCCAGCAGTTTTCGTAAAGGGGGATATGGCTACACCTTC
CDR3aa: CASSFRKGGYGYTF

v_gene: TRBV7-8
j_gene: TRBJ2-7
len: 13
abundance: many
d_gene: .
CDR3nt: TGTGCCAGCAGTCCGAGGGGGGACTACGAGCAGTACTTC
CDR3aa: CASSPRGDYEQYF

v_gene: TRBV27
j_gene: TRBJ2-5
len: 13
abundance: few
d_gene: .
CDR3nt: TGTGCCAGCCGCGGGGGCGTGCGGGAGACCCAGTACTTC
CDR3aa: CASRGGVRETQYF

v_gene: TRBV12-3/TRBV12-4
j_gene: TRBJ2-7
len: 15
abundance: many
d_gene: .
CDR3nt: TGTGCCAGCAGTTTGGGTCTTAGCGGTCCCTACGAGCAGTACTTC
CDR3aa: CASSLGLSGPYEQYF

v_gene: TRBV6-4
j_gene: TRBJ1-1
len: 18
abundance: many
d_gene: TRBD1
CDR3nt: TGTGCCAGCAATCCAGGGGGGCGTTATTTCCCCGGTCGCGATGAAGCTTTCTTT
CDR3aa: CASNPGGRYFPGRDEAFF

v_gene: TRBV30
j_gene: TRBJ2-2
len: 15
abundance: .
d_gene: TRBD1
CDR3nt: TGTGCCTGGAGTAACTCGGACAGGCAAGCCGGGGAGCTGTTTTTT
CDR3aa: CAWSNSDRQAGELFF

v_gene: TRBV2
j_gene: TRBJ1-1
len: 11
abundance: many
d_gene: .
CDR3nt: TGTGCCAGCAATTACAACACTGAAGCTTTCTTT
CDR3aa: CASNYNTEAFF

v_gene: TRBV6-1
j_gene: TRBJ1-2
len: 13
abundance: .
d_gene: .
CDR3nt: TGTGCCAGCAGTGAAACGATAGGGGATGGCTACACCTTC
CDR3aa: CASSETIGDGYTF

v_gene: TRBV3-1
j_gene: TRBJ1-2
len: 14
abundance: few
d_gene: .
CDR3nt: TGTGCCAGCAGCCAGGGCAGGGGTTCGGACGGCTACACCTTC
CDR3aa: CASSQGRGSDGYTF

v_gene: TRBV20-1
j_gene: TRBJ2-5
len: 12
abundance: .
d_gene: .
CDR3nt: TGCAGTGCGCGAAGGGGGATAGGGACCCAGTACTTC
CDR3aa: CSARRGIGTQYF

v_gene: TRBV28
j_gene: TRBJ2-5
len: 14
abundance: .
d_gene: .
CDR3nt: TGTGCCAGCACTGGGGCGGGGACCCAAGAGACCCAGTACTTC
CDR3aa: CASTGAGTQETQYF

v_gene: TRBV6-1
j_gene: TRBJ2-7
len: 15
abundance: few
d_gene: TRBD2
CDR3nt: TGTGCCAGCAGTGAGATAGCGGGGGGACACTACGAGCAGTACTTC
CDR3aa: CASSEIAGGHYEQYF

v_gene: TRBV27
j_gene: TRBJ1-1
len: 15
abundance: many
d_gene: .
CDR3nt: TGTGCCAGCAGTTTTGTATCTTCGACGGCAAACGAAGCTTTCTTT
CDR3aa: CASSFVSSTANEAFF

v_gene: TRBV12-3/TRBV12-4
j_gene: TRBJ1-3
len: 15
abundance: many
d_gene: .
CDR3nt: TGTGCCAGCTGCTCCGGGGCCCGCACTGGAAACACCATATATTTT
CDR3aa: CASCSGARTGNTIYF

v_gene: TRBV25-1
j_gene: TRBJ2-7
len: 17
abundance: .
d_gene: TRBD2
CDR3nt: TGTGCCAGCAGTGCCCCCGGGACTAGCGGGCCAACCGACGAGCAGTACTTC
CDR3aa: CASSAPGTSGPTDEQYF

v_gene: TRBV6-5
j_gene: TRBJ2-5
len: 14
abundance: .
d_gene: .
CDR3nt: TGTGCCAGCAGTTACGTGCAGGGGCTGGAGACCCAGTACTTC
CDR3aa: CASSYVQGLETQYF